Below are 30 T cell receptor beta chains sequenced from a single sample in a study of blood T cell repertoires in COVID-19. The method was immunoSEQ multiplex PCR; TCRdb's version includes in-frame clones alone and lacks a portion of them. The sample lists around 86,000 clones, approximately 83% occurring once. The sequenced sample consisted of peripheral blood. The receptors stem from a woman older than 75 with acute or convalescent COVID-19.

The J gene is TRBJ1-6, the V gene TRBV28, with D unclear. The V end lost 2 bases, the J end lost 6 bases, and 14 bases lay between the germline ends. Per germline, CDR1 MDHEN and CDR2 SYDVKM. CDR3 length: 16 amino acids. CDR3 amino acids: CASSLGSRLPNSPLHF. CDR3 nucleotides: TGTGCCAGCAGTTTAGGGTCCCGACTTCCTAATTCACCCCTCCACTTT.

V is TRBV18 and J is TRBJ2-7; 7 bases match TRBD1. Trimming at V came to 6 bases and at J to 0 bases, leaving 5 bases not matched to a gene. Germline loops: CDR1 KGHSH, CDR2 LQKENI. CDR3 length: 14 residues. The DNA of the CDR3 is TGTGCCAGCTCGCCGACAGGGCGCTCCTACGAGCAGTACTTC. As protein: CASSPTGRSYEQYF.

This clone was counted once. The rearrangement links TRBV4-2 to TRBJ2-5; D gene uncertain. V lost 4 bases and J 3 bases, leaving 15 bases between the germline ends. Germline-derived CDR1 and CDR2 are LGHNA and YNFKEQ. This CDR3 is built from 15 residues. This chain's CDR3 is CASSPRVAEEETQYF. The CDR3 DNA sequence: TGTGCCAGCAGCCCCCGGGTCGCCGAGGAAGAGACCCAGTACTTC.

This chain links TRBV19 with TRBJ1-2; TRBD1 is a possible D gene (5 bases). This CDR3 has 13 residues. Germline V gene sequence: CDR1 LNHDA, CDR2 SQIVND (reference sequence). V shed 4 bases and J shed 3 bases, with 9 bases lying between them. CDR3 bases: TGTGCCAGTAGTAGCAGGGTGGACTATGGCTACACCTTC. This sequence encodes CASSSRVDYGYTF.

The chain has TRBV11-2 and TRBJ2-3; 9 bases fit TRBD1. Losses at the gene ends were 5 bases for V and 5 bases for J; bases not matched to a gene: 5. The CDR3 has 14 residues. CDR1 and CDR2 (germline): SGHAT, FQNNGV. Here the CDR3 DNA reads TGTGCCAGCAGCCCGACAGGGGGGGAAGATACGCAGTATTTT. Translated: CASSPTGGEDTQYF.

This sequence joins TRBV4-2 and TRBJ2-1; 7 nucleotides line up with TRBD1. J lost 4 bases, V lost 0 bases, and 6 bases had no gene match. This CDR3 has 16 residues. Germline values: CDR1 LGHNA, CDR2 YNFKEQ. The CDR3 bases are TGTGCCAGCAGCCAAGAAGGGCAGGGGGAATACAATGAGCAGTTCTTC. Amino acids: CASSQEGQGEYNEQFF.

This chain links TRBV24-1 with TRBJ2-5; 8 bases align to TRBD1. V was clipped by 4 bases and J by 2 bases; unmatched bases: 5. Germline CDR1 reads KGHDR; CDR2 reads SFDVKD. The CDR3 is 15 residues long. CDR3 nucleotides: TGTGCCACCAGTGACCCTGGGACAGGTCAAGAGACCCAGTACTTC. Translated: CATSDPGTGQETQYF.

The rearrangement links TRBV6-2 or TRBV6-3 to TRBJ2-1, with 12 bases that match TRBD2. After removal of 0 bases from V and 8 bases from J, the junction contained 5 bases not matched to a gene. CDR3 length equals 16 residues. CDR1 and CDR2 (germline): MNHEY, SVGEGT. The chain's CDR3 is CASSYSTSGSRDEQFF. The CDR3 coding sequence is TGTGCCAGCAGTTACTCGACTAGCGGGAGTCGGGATGAGCAGTTCTTC.

The rearrangement links TRBV5-1 to TRBJ2-3; TRBD2 matches at 7 bases. The germline CDR1 and CDR2 sequences are SGHRS and YFSETQ. Trimming cost V 4 bases and J 0 bases; bases outside gene matches: 11. CDR3 length: 17 residues. CDR3 sequence (DNA): TGCGCCAGCAGCAAGGAACCTAGCGGATCTAGCACAGATACGCAGTATTTT. This encodes CASSKEPSGSSTDTQYF. Full variable domain (outside the CDR3, taken from reference TRBV5-1 and TRBJ2-3): KAGVTQTPRYLIKTRGQQVTLSCSPISGHRSVSWYQQTPGQGLQFLFEYFSETQRNKGNFPGRFSGRQFSNSRSEMNVSTLELGDSALYLCASSKEPSGSSTDTQYFGPGTRLTVL.

The sample holds one count of this clone. V usage is TRBV11-2 and J usage is TRBJ2-1; 7 bases line up with TRBD2. Per germline, CDR1 SGHAT and CDR2 FQNNGV. CDR3 length: 16 residues. V trimming: 6 bases; J trimming: 2 bases; junction bases outside the gene matches: 10. CDR3 DNA: TGTGCCAGCAGTCGTACTAGCGCTTCGGCCTACAATGAGCAGTTCTTC. Translated: CASSRTSASAYNEQFF.

In this sample, this clone turned up a few times. DNA for the CDR3: TGTGCCAGCAGCCAGAAACTAGCGGGAGGGCCCCACTACAATGAGCAGTTCTTC. Translated, it gives CASSQKLAGGPHYNEQFF. The V gene is TRBV3-1 (or the pseudogene TRBV3-2), the J gene TRBJ2-1; 13 bases align to TRBD2. The CDR3 loop spans 18 amino acids. In germline, CDR1 is LGHDT, CDR2 YNNKEL (reference sequence). The trim removed 3 bases at V and 3 bases at J, leaving 8 bases unmatched.

The V gene is TRBV7-2, the J gene TRBJ1-2, with TRBD1 as a possible D gene (6 bases). The CDR3 contains 13 residues. V dropped 2 bases and J dropped 6 bases, with 10 bases sitting between them. Germline V lookup: CDR1 SGHTA, CDR2 FQGNSA. Here the CDR3 DNA reads TGTGCCAGCAGCTTAAGGCAGGGGAATGGCTACACCTTC. This translates into CASSLRQGNGYTF.

The V call is TRBV5-4, the J call TRBJ2-3; D possibly corresponds to TRBD2 (6 bases). The CDR3 has 14 residues. Germline-derived CDR1 and CDR2 are SGHNT and YYREEE (reference sequence). Trimming left V 8 bases short and J 3 bases short, with 16 bases between. This chain's CDR3 is CASTLGGITDTQYF. CDR3 DNA: TGTGCCAGTACTCTGGGCGGGATTACAGATACGCAGTATTTT. Full variable domain (missing parts from reference TRBV5-4 and TRBJ2-3): ETGVTQSPTHLIKTRGQQVTLRCSSQSGHNTVSWYQQALGQGPQFIFQYYREEENGRGNFPPRFSGLQFPNYSSELNVNALELDDSALYLCASTLGGITDTQYFGPGTRLTVL.

V is TRBV6-1 and J is TRBJ1-2; possible D gene TRBD1, 6 bases. V was cut by 2 bases and J by 4 bases, with 14 bases left in between. Germline-derived CDR1 and CDR2 are MNHNS and SASEGT. This CDR3 has 15 amino acids. The CDR3 region is CASSETGRRSYGYTF. The CDR3 DNA reads as TGTGCCAGCAGTGAAACAGGGCGTCGAAGCTATGGCTACACCTTC.

The J gene is TRBJ2-5, the V gene TRBV9; 10 bases agree with TRBD1. The ends lost 5 bases at V and 5 bases at J; junction bases unmatched: 6. This CDR3 is built from 14 residues. Germline values: CDR1 SGDLS, CDR2 YYNGEE. Written as DNA, the CDR3 is TGTGCCAGCAGGACAGGGGGCGCGGAGGAGACCCAGTACTTC. This codes for CASRTGGAEETQYF.

J is TRBJ2-1 and V is TRBV15, with D perhaps matching TRBD1 (5 bases). Trimming left V 0 bases short and J 10 bases short, with 13 bases between. The CDR3 totals 14 residues. Germline CDR1 reads LNHNV; CDR2 reads YYDKDF (reference sequence). The CDR3 loop is CATSRDNGAEEQFF. The DNA of the CDR3 is TGTGCCACCAGCAGAGATAATGGGGCCGAAGAGCAGTTCTTC.

This clone was observed a single time. The CDR3 nucleotides read TGTGCCAGCAGCTCAGGGGTAAGTGTTGACAATGAGCAGTTCTTC. Its translation: CASSSGVSVDNEQFF. The chain carries TRBV11-2 and TRBJ2-1; maybe TRBD1 (6 bases). Germline V CDR1 and CDR2: SGHAT, FQNNGV. The V end lost 4 bases, the J end lost 5 bases, and 15 bases lay between the germline ends. The length of the CDR3 is 15 residues. Based on the CDR3 plus reference TRBV11-2 and TRBJ2-1, the full variable domain is EAGVAQSPRYKIIEKRQSVAFWCNPISGHATLYWYQQILGQGPKLLIQFQNNGVVDDSQLPKDRFSAERLKGVDSTLKIQPAKLEDSAVYLCASSSGVSVDNEQFFGPGTRLTVL.

The chain employs TRBV9 and TRBJ2-5; TRBD2 might be the D (5 bases). This CDR3 has 14 residues. Between the trimmed V and J ends, which lost 2 bases and 3 bases, there was a span of 11 bases. The germline CDR1 and CDR2 sequences are SGDLS and YYNGEE. CDR3 protein: CASSVGIGEETQYF. CDR3 sequence (DNA): TGTGCCAGCAGCGTCGGGATCGGGGAAGAGACCCAGTACTTC.

The rearrangement uses TRBV19 and TRBJ2-3; 10 bases agree with TRBD2. Looked up from germline, CDR1 is LNHDA and CDR2 is SQIVND (reference sequence). The V segment lost 5 bases and the J segment 1 base; nucleotides outside the gene matches: 3. CDR3 size: 15 residues. CDR3 in amino acids: CASSPGLAGTDTQYF. DNA for the CDR3: TGTGCCAGTAGTCCAGGACTAGCGGGCACAGATACGCAGTATTTT.

CDR3 residues: CASRVTSGSGSYNEQFF. The CDR3 DNA follows: TGTGCCAGCAGGGTGACTAGCGGGAGTGGGTCCTACAATGAGCAGTTCTTC. V gene TRBV7-3 combines with J gene TRBJ2-1; the match to TRBD2 covers 12 bases. The CDR3 length is 17 residues. Per the germline V gene, CDR1 is SGHTA and CDR2 is FQGTGA. V gave up 6 bases and J gave up 1 base; unmatched junction bases: 7.

The V call is TRBV6-1, the J call TRBJ2-7; possibly TRBD2 for D (5 bases). The V and J ends lost 4 bases and 2 bases respectively, with 21 bases between them. The CDR3 is 17 residues long. The germline V gene has CDR1 MNHNS and CDR2 SASEGT. CDR3 nucleotides: TGTGCCAGCAGTGCGGCCTCTACTAGTAGGTTCACCTACGAGCAGTACTTC. Its protein is CASSAASTSRFTYEQYF.

The CDR3 DNA follows: TGCAGCGTTGAGGGGGGGATTATGAACACTGAAGCTTTCTTT. It translates to CSVEGGIMNTEAFF. The chain carries TRBV29-1 and TRBJ1-1, with D perhaps TRBD1 (5 bases). Deletions cut 3 bases from V and 0 bases from J, with 11 bases between. The CDR3 length is 14 residues. Germline values: CDR1 SQVTM, CDR2 ANQGSEA.

For the CDR3, the DNA is TGTGCCAGCAGCTTAGCGCTACGGGGACTAGCGGCGGCCAAAAACATTCAGTACTTC. Its translation is CASSLALRGLAAAKNIQYF. The rearrangement joins TRBV7-9 to TRBJ2-4; 11 bases map to TRBD2. The CDR3 has 19 residues. Germline CDR1 and CDR2: SEHNR and FQNEAQ (reference sequence). Unmatched junction bases numbered 8, after V lost 0 bases and J lost 1 base.

The chain employs TRBV20-1 and TRBJ2-5, with 8 bases that match TRBD1. The CDR3 extends over 11 amino acids. CDR1 and CDR2 (germline): DFQATT, SNEGSKA (reference sequence). The trim removed 6 bases at V and 5 bases at J, leaving 2 bases unmatched. The CDR3 loop is CSAHRGETQYF. The CDR3 DNA is TGCAGTGCCCACAGGGGGGAGACCCAGTACTTC.

V is TRBV6-5 and J is TRBJ2-7, with D possibly being TRBD1 (6 bases). The CDR3 totals 14 residues. Per the germline V gene, CDR1 is MNHEY and CDR2 is SVGAGI. V was shortened by 5 bases and J by 0 bases, with 11 bases between the two germline ends. The CDR3, as DNA: TGTGCCAGCAGTCCCGACAGGACCTCCTACGAGCAGTACTTC. Amino acid sequence: CASSPDRTSYEQYF.

This chain joins TRBV11-2 and TRBJ1-1; 10 nucleotides line up with TRBD1. CDR3 length equals 13 residues. The germline V gene encodes CDR1 SGHAT and CDR2 FQNNGV. The J segment lost 11 bases and the V segment lost 1 base, leaving 4 bases of the junction unmatched. The CDR3 nucleotides are TGTGCCAGCAGCTTAGGGGGGACAGGGGTTGCTTTCTTT. Its protein product is CASSLGGTGVAFF.

This clone was observed once. The rearrangement joins TRBV9 to TRBJ2-2; perhaps TRBD1 as D (5 bases). The CDR3 is 16 residues long. Germline lookup yields CDR1 SGDLS and CDR2 YYNGEE. V lost 1 base and J lost 3, with 13 bases in between. The CDR3 spells CASSVKGQGHTGELFF. The CDR3 DNA is TGTGCCAGCAGCGTAAAAGGTCAGGGTCACACCGGGGAGCTGTTTTTT.

V is TRBV30 and J is TRBJ2-3; maybe TRBD2 (6 bases). Per germline, CDR1 GTSNPN and CDR2 SVGIG (reference sequence). V was trimmed by 0 bases and J by 4 bases, leaving 8 bases between them. This CDR3 has 13 residues. The CDR3 reads CAWSVGGADTQYF. CDR3 in DNA: TGTGCCTGGAGTGTTGGAGGGGCAGATACGCAGTATTTT.

The rearrangement links TRBV12-5 to TRBJ2-7; TRBD2 matches at 12 bases. This CDR3 region has 17 residues. Germline CDR1 is LGHNT and CDR2 is FRNRAP. With V trimmed by 0 bases and J by 3 bases, 6 bases remained unmatched. CDR3 in amino acids: CASGLVLGLAGFYEQYF. As DNA, the CDR3 is TGTGCTAGTGGTTTGGTACTAGGACTAGCGGGATTCTACGAGCAGTACTTC.

The chain is built from TRBV11-3 and TRBJ2-7; 7 nucleotides align to TRBD1. CDR1 is SGHNT and CDR2 is YENEEA in the germline V gene. The CDR3 is 13 residues long. Germline trimming cut 6 bases from V and 5 bases from J; bases unmatched to any gene: 7. The CDR3 coding sequence is TGTGCCAGCAGACGAACAGGGGTGGACGAGCAGTACTTC. Translation gives CASRRTGVDEQYF.